The 16 T cell receptor beta chains below all came from one sample that was sequenced in a study of shared clonotypes between healthy human individuals. TCRdb keeps only in-frame clones here, not all; method: immunoSEQ multiplex PCR. The sample lists around 1 million clones, over 75% seen once, with approximately 1.5% in the top ten. Source material: memory CD4+ T cells sorted from blood. Subset here: CD45RA-negative fraction. All receptors come from a man between 18 and 29 years old in good health.

This clone was observed a handful of times. The chain combines TRBV10-3 with TRBJ2-5, with TRBD2 identical over 8 bases. CDR1 is ENHRY and CDR2 is SYGVKD in the germline V gene. V lost 5 bases and J lost 1; bases outside the gene matches: 12. CDR3 size: 17 residues. CDR3 loop: CAISQSGLAGPQETQYF. For the CDR3, the DNA is TGTGCCATCAGTCAATCCGGACTAGCTGGGCCCCAAGAGACCCAGTACTTC.

The rearrangement joins TRBV21-1 to TRBJ2-7; no DNA check was done on the table's D call, TRBD1. TRBV21-1 is flagged as a pseudogene. The CDR3 contains 13 residues. This CDR3 is CARGTAPSYEQYF. In DNA form, the CDR3 reads TGTGCCAGGGGGACAGCCCCTTCCTACGAGCAGTACTTC.

The gene calls are TRBV4-1 and TRBJ2-7; D gene unclear. Germline V gene sequence: CDR1 MGHRA, CDR2 YSYEKL. This CDR3 spans 11 amino acids. Trimming stripped 1 base from V and 6 bases from J, with 4 bases between. This chain's CDR3 is CASSQVGEQYF. Here the CDR3 DNA reads TGCGCCAGCAGCCAAGTCGGCGAGCAGTACTTC.

The chain employs TRBV6-1 and TRBJ2-2; D gene uncertain. The germline V gene has CDR1 MNHNS and CDR2 SASEGT. The CDR3 length is 15 residues. V lost 7 bases, J lost 0 bases, and 12 bases lay in between. CDR3 sequence: CASNWASPNTGELFF. For the CDR3, the DNA is TGTGCCAGCAATTGGGCTAGTCCGAACACCGGGGAGCTGTTTTTT.

This chain uses TRBV11-2 with TRBJ1-1; 7 bases match TRBD1. Trimming took 5 bases from V and 8 from J; bases not matched to a gene: 8. Germline lookup yields CDR1 SGHAT and CDR2 FQNNGV. The CDR3 has 13 amino acids. The CDR3 loop is CASSPYRQGEAFF. CDR3 DNA: TGTGCCAGCAGCCCATATAGACAGGGAGAAGCTTTCTTT.

The CDR3 nucleotides read TGTGCCATCAGTGAGAATACAGGGCCTTCTCAGCCCCAGCATTTT. Protein sequence: CAISENTGPSQPQHF. The chain combines TRBV10-3 with TRBJ1-5; D is perhaps TRBD1 (6 bases). There are 15 residues in the CDR3. Germline CDR1 reads ENHRY; CDR2 reads SYGVKD. Deletions cut 2 bases from V and 6 bases from J, with 14 bases between.

The chain has TRBV5-1 and TRBJ1-6, with a tentative D call TRBD1 (5 bases). Germline CDR1 is SGHRS and CDR2 is YFSETQ. Trimming removed 0 bases at V and 9 bases at J, with 16 bases between. This CDR3 region has 16 residues. The CDR3 protein is CASSLATAQVSSPLHF. In DNA form, the CDR3 reads TGCGCCAGCAGCTTGGCGACCGCACAGGTCTCTTCACCCCTCCACTTT.

The chain carries TRBV7-2 and TRBJ2-1, with TRBD2 matching 8 bases. V was pared by 5 bases and J by 6 bases, with 9 bases of the junction left unmatched. The CDR3 loop spans 15 amino acids. Looked up from germline, CDR1 is SGHTA and CDR2 is FQGNSA. CDR3 in amino acids: CASSPQAGGGNEQFF. DNA of the CDR3: TGTGCCAGCAGCCCACAGGCGGGAGGAGGCAATGAGCAGTTCTTC.

The chain employs TRBV7-2 and TRBJ1-2; D is undetermined. Germline CDR1 SGHTA, CDR2 FQGNSA. The CDR3 extends over 15 amino acids. Trimming stripped 1 base from V and 4 bases from J, with 13 bases between. This chain's CDR3 is CASSLGSEGLYGYTF. For the CDR3, the DNA is TGTGCCAGCAGCTTAGGGTCAGAAGGGCTCTATGGCTACACCTTC. Based on the CDR3 plus reference TRBV7-2 and TRBJ1-2, the full variable domain is GAGVSQSPSNKVTEKGKDVELRCDPISGHTALYWYRQSLGQGLEFLIYFQGNSAPDKSGLPSDRFSAERTGGSVSTLTIQRTQQEDSAVYLCASSLGSEGLYGYTFGSGTRLTVV.

The V call is TRBV29-1, the J call TRBJ2-7; 7 bases fit TRBD2. Germline V gene lookup returns CDR1 SQVTM and CDR2 ANQGSEA. CDR3 length: 13 residues. J gave up 1 base and V 4 bases, and 4 bases lay outside the gene matches. The CDR3 DNA is TGCAGCGTTGTGAGCGGGGTGTCCTACGAGCAGTACTTC. Its translation: CSVVSGVSYEQYF.

V gene TRBV10-3 combines with J gene TRBJ1-2; D is perhaps TRBD1 (5 bases). V shed 0 bases and J shed 4 bases, with 12 bases lying between them. From germline, CDR1 is ENHRY and CDR2 SYGVKD. This CDR3 region has 15 residues. This CDR3 is CAISESREGRYGYTF. The CDR3 DNA follows: TGTGCCATCAGTGAGTCGCGTGAGGGGCGCTATGGCTACACCTTC.

This clone was recorded once. The gene calls are TRBV6-1 and TRBJ2-1; the match to TRBD2 covers 14 bases. The CDR3 has 19 residues. The germline CDR1 and CDR2 sequences are MNHNS and SASEGT. V lost 2 bases, J lost 1 base, and 7 bases stayed unmatched. The CDR3: CASSEWRLAGGFSYNEQFF. DNA for the CDR3: TGTGCCAGCAGTGAATGGAGACTAGCGGGGGGGTTTTCCTACAATGAGCAGTTCTTC.

The chain has TRBV7-9 and TRBJ2-2, with a possible D match to TRBD2 (7 bases). The CDR3 sequence is 15 residues long. Trimming shortened V by 6 bases and J by 7 bases, and 18 bases separated the two germline ends. Germline CDR1 SEHNR, CDR2 FQNEAQ (reference sequence). This chain's CDR3 is CASRPAGAGSGELFF. CDR3 sequence (DNA): TGTGCCAGCAGACCCGCGGGGGCGGGGAGCGGGGAGCTGTTTTTT.

The rearrangement links TRBV28 to TRBJ1-6; tentative D call: TRBD1 (5 bases). This CDR3 has 15 amino acids. From germline, CDR1 is MDHEN and CDR2 SYDVKM. V gave up 5 bases and J gave up 5 bases, with 13 bases separating them. CDR3 protein: CASSGGISDNSPLHF. As DNA, the CDR3 is TGTGCCAGCAGTGGGGGGATCAGTGATAATTCACCCCTCCACTTT.

This sequence joins TRBV28 and TRBJ1-2; 9 bases fit TRBD1. The ends lost 5 bases at V and 4 bases at J; junction bases unmatched: 2. The germline CDR1 and CDR2 sequences are MDHEN and SYDVKM. CDR3 size: 13 residues. This chain's CDR3 is CASSEGQGYGYTF. The CDR3 nucleotides read TGTGCCAGCAGTGAGGGACAGGGCTATGGCTACACCTTC.

The chain links TRBV18 to TRBJ1-1, with D possibly matching TRBD1 (5 bases). In germline, CDR1 is KGHSH, CDR2 LQKENI. This CDR3 spans 16 amino acids. Trimming took off 2 bases at V and 3 bases at J, with 16 bases between the two ends. The CDR3 is CASSPSNRISHTEAFF. The DNA for the CDR3 is TGTGCCAGCTCACCATCTAACAGGATTTCTCACACTGAAGCTTTCTTT.